The text below deals with one T cell receptor beta chain. Participant ages covered about 18 to 89 years across about two dozen US areas. This record comes from a study of blood T cell repertoires in COVID-19. Overall study: Whether acute or convalescent, the COVID-19 samples came from the United States, Italy and Spain.

Original methodology: Nucleated cell counts were estimated from reference gene primer amplification. The protocol was immunoSEQ multiplex PCR, while the TCRdb copy is restricted to in-frame clones and leaves out a portion. From that table come the V and J calls and clone size; the DNA was used to work out D and trimming. The sample has approximately 400,000 clones, approximately 90% seen once; the top ten hold about 0.83%. The CDR3 is 15 amino acids. The V gene lost 6 bases and the J gene lost 4 bases, with 16 bases spanning the gap. Germline CDR1 and CDR2: MNHEY and SVGAGI. The sample was PBMCs or T cells enriched from blood (not recorded which). This TCR was recovered from a woman in her forties who had been exposed to COVID-19. This rearrangement joins TRBV6-5 to TRBJ2-1; D unresolved. CDR3 DNA: TGTGCCAGCAGACCTCCCAACCCGACTTACAATGAGCAGTTCTTC. Protein sequence: CASRPPNPTYNEQFF.